This T cell receptor (beta chain) was documented in a study of cytomegalovirus exposure and HLA in healthy donors. Study-level information: An early data release held tens of millions of unique TCRs from HLA-typed donors. Findings of the study overall: Highly shared variants forming one cluster were likely a sequencing artifact. A link between a missense DCLRE1C variant and TCR beta V- and J-gene trimming emerged from a later analysis.

Comment on this clone: Its antigen is unknown.

V shed 5 bases and J shed 8 bases, with 13 bases lying between them. Germline CDR1 and CDR2: ENHRY and SYGVKD. CDR3 length equals 13 residues. This PCR relied on a set of 60 Vbeta primers and 13 Jbeta primers. Clones were read by immunoSEQ multiplex PCR, and TCRdb kept only the in-frame ones, dropping some. The sample carries some 110,000 clones, about 70% recorded once. The TCR originated in a man aged 25 to 40 in good health and CMV-seropositive. Sequencing was carried out using PBMCs. The chain couples TRBV10-3 to TRBJ2-1; possibly TRBD1 for D (6 bases). DNA for the CDR3: TGTGCCATCAGTACAGGGTTGGGCTATGAGCAGTTCTTC. Translating gives CAISTGLGYEQFF.